Here is one T cell receptor (beta chain) with its context. No cognate antigen has been identified for it. Base qualities are not provided; no much larger clone lies one nucleotide away. The data belong to a study of cytomegalovirus exposure and HLA in healthy donors (dated by TCRdb to about 2017). Turning to the overall study: A later analysis indicated that the 120 or so validation repertoires were generated on the platform also employed for the 666 repertoires of the first cohort. The study was designed to test whether signatures of past pathogen exposure could be identified by cataloging public T cell receptors. Along with the 666-subject first cohort, a separate validation cohort of over a hundred different subjects was used. To predict cytomegalovirus infection status, the study brought together high-throughput TCR immunosequencing, statistical association of individual TCRs with disease status, and machine learning. Beyond this particular receptor, the publication reports: The study listed approximately 150 TCR beta chains as associated with cytomegalovirus. According to the authors, the approach could potentially be generalized to other disease states and immunological phenotypes. In a later analysis, TCRs clustered in the first cohort were found to also tend to co-occur in the roughly 120 validation repertoires, with 94% of cluster scores above 0. In both the original and validation cohorts, the classifier was reported to diagnose cytomegalovirus status with high specificity and sensitivity. In vitro tests confirmed that a few of the cytomegalovirus-associated TCR beta chains recognize cytomegalovirus antigens. The validation cohort had no HLA typing available for a later analysis, so co-occurrence within that cohort was assessed over all 130 or so repertoires. While some public TCRs were present in many individuals, most TCR sequences turned up only very rarely across donors.

V loses 5 bases, J loses 3 bases, and the germline ends lie 10 bases apart. The CDR3 holds 13 amino acids from the cysteine to the phenylalanine. Solely the CDR3 DNA is kept, with 39 bases framed from the first base. Via the germline V gene, CDR1 is SGHTA and CDR2 FQGNSA. The donors belonged to the validation cohort of over a hundred subjects, which was separate from the approximately 660-subject first cohort. Library generation was performed with the immunoSEQ multiplex PCR assay. As for how the authors treated the data: To diagnose cytomegalovirus status from the catalog of TCR beta chain sequences, a statistical classification framework was built. TCRdb's version of the immuneACCESS table is confined to in-frame rearrangements and falls short of the full clone set. An unresolved V gene accounts for under half of the shortfall where checked; the remainder is of unknown origin. D and trimming come from the DNA, and the V and J calls and clone size come from that table. This sample lists roughly 50,000 clones; 93% were detected once. In total, the top ten clones hold approximately 1.7% of the sample.

This TCR came from a woman aged 18-29 years in good health and CMV-seropositive. The chain couples TRBV7-2 to TRBJ1-2; the D gene is possibly TRBD1, with 6 bases matching. Sequencing was carried out using PBMCs. The DNA is as follows: TGTGCCAGCAGCCCGGCAGGGGACTATGGCTACACCTTC. This translates into CASSPAGDYGYTF.